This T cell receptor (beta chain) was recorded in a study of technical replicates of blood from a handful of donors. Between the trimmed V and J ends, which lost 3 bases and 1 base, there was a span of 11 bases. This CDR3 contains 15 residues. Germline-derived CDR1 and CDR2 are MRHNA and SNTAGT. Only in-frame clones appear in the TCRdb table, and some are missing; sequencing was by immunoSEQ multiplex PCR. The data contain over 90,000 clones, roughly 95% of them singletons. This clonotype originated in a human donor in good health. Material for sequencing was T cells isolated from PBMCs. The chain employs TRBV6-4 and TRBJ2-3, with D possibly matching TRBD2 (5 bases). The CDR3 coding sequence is TGTGCCAGCAGTGATTTGGTCGGGGGCACAGATACGCAGTATTTT. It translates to CASSDLVGGTDTQYF.